This T cell receptor (beta chain) was profiled in a study of blood T cell repertoires in COVID-19. Sequencing was performed with immunoSEQ multiplex PCR; in TCRdb, only in-frame clones are kept and a portion is missing. Among just over 300,000 clones listed, almost 90% were seen once. V lost 0 bases to trimming and J lost 2 bases; unmatched junction nucleotides: 14. The CDR3 spans 19 residues. Germline-derived CDR1 and CDR2 are SGDLS and YYNGEE. This receptor was obtained from a woman younger than 35 with acute COVID-19. The rearrangement links TRBV9 to TRBJ1-1; 9 bases fit TRBD1. The sequencing input was PBMCs or T cells enriched from blood (not recorded which). The CDR3 loop reads CASSVETGGPPGPNTEAFF. The CDR3 bases are TGTGCCAGCAGCGTAGAGACAGGGGGACCGCCGGGCCCAAACACTGAAGCTTTCTTT. Supplemented by reference TRBV9 and TRBJ1-1, the full variable domain reads DSGVTQTPKHLITATGQRVTLRCSPRSGDLSVYWYQQSLDQGLQFLIQYYNGEERAKGNILERFSAQQFPDLHSELNLSSLELGDSALYFCASSVETGGPPGPNTEAFFGQGTRLTVV.